One sample yielded the 29 T cell receptor beta chains listed below, sequenced in a study of CD8 T cells in ankylosing spondylitis. TCRdb used MiXCR to reprocess the 5' RACE reads, holding one entry per CDR3 protein. The data hold approximately 220,000 distinct CDR3 sequences, with 25% to 30% observed a single time. Sequenced material: blood, either unsorted or a sorted T cell fraction (not recorded which). All receptors derive from a male donor with ankylosing spondylitis or in good health (not recorded which).

This clonotype has ten or more counts. The gene calls are TRBV5-1 and TRBJ2-1; D unresolved. CDR1 and CDR2 (germline): SGHRS, YFSETQ. The V gene lost 0 bases and the J gene lost 8 bases, with 9 bases spanning the gap. CDR3 length equals 13 residues. The CDR3 loop reads CASSLVRLDEQFF. CDR3 coding DNA: TGCGCCAGCAGCTTGGTTAGGCTGGATGAGCAGTTCTTC. The full variable domain, its missing parts supplied by reference TRBV5-1 and TRBJ2-1, is KAGVTQTPRYLIKTRGQQVTLSCSPISGHRSVSWYQQTPGQGLQFLFEYFSETQRNKGNFPGRFSGRQFSNSRSEMNVSTLELGDSALYLCASSLVRLDEQFFGPGTRLTVL.

The table lists this clonotype with a few counts. The chain carries TRBV20-1 and TRBJ2-1; TRBD2 matches at 14 bases. Germline-derived CDR1 and CDR2 are DFQATT and SNEGSKA (reference sequence). The CDR3 runs to 16 residues. V lost 3 bases, J lost 7 bases, and 8 bases stayed unmatched. DNA of the CDR3: TGCAGTGCTAGCGTTTCCGGGACTAGCGGGAGAAATGAGCAGTTCTTC. Translated, it gives CSASVSGTSGRNEQFF.

The CDR3 here is CASHGRGEAFF. CDR3 nucleotides: TGTGCCAGCCACGGGAGGGGTGAAGCTTTCTTT. The chain uses TRBV6-1 and TRBJ1-1; the D gene is possibly TRBD1 (5 bases). V lost 8 bases to trimming and J lost 7 bases, with 11 bases between them. Germline V gene data show CDR1 as MNHNS and CDR2 as SASEGT. CDR3 length: 11 amino acids.

This clonotype has a count of ten or more. J is TRBJ2-1 and V is TRBV6-2 or TRBV6-3, with unresolved D. The CDR3 loop spans 14 amino acids. Trimming cost V 2 bases and J 5 bases, with 10 bases left between them. From germline, CDR1 is MNHEY and CDR2 SVGEGT. CDR3 nucleotide sequence: TGTGCCAGCAGTTACAAGGACCGCAACAATGAGCAGTTCTTC. Amino acids: CASSYKDRNNEQFF.

The genes are TRBV6-1 and TRBJ2-1; TRBD2 is a possible D gene (5 bases). The V and J ends lost 4 bases and 8 bases respectively, with 9 bases between them. Germline values: CDR1 MNHNS, CDR2 SASEGT. The CDR3 length is 12 residues. The CDR3 reads CASSVEADEQFF. CDR3 DNA sequence: TGTGCCAGCAGTGTGGAGGCGGATGAGCAGTTCTTC.

The sample holds many counts of this clonotype. This chain uses TRBV7-2 with TRBJ1-2; 8 bases are shared with TRBD1. V shed 6 bases, J shed 2 bases, and the junction held 11 bases outside the gene matches. Per the germline V gene, CDR1 is SGHTA and CDR2 is FQGNSA. The CDR3 consists of 16 residues. The CDR3 spells CASRLKGTGSNYGYTF. Written as DNA, the CDR3 is TGTGCCAGCAGGCTAAAGGGGACAGGTTCCAACTATGGCTACACCTTC. Filled out from reference TRBV7-2 and TRBJ1-2, the complete variable domain reads GAGVSQSPSNKVTEKGKDVELRCDPISGHTALYWYRQSLGQGLEFLIYFQGNSAPDKSGLPSDRFSAERTGGSVSTLTIQRTQQEDSAVYLCASRLKGTGSNYGYTFGSGTRLTVV.

The V call is TRBV20-1, the J call TRBJ1-4; the D is unclear. Germline V gene sequence: CDR1 DFQATT, CDR2 SNEGSKA (reference sequence). The CDR3 sequence is 13 residues long. The CDR3 reads CFAGPASGEKLFF. The CDR3 DNA is TGCTTTGCGGGCCCGGCGTCGGGTGAAAAACTGTTTTTT.

This clonotype has ten or more counts. The rearrangement uses TRBV6-2 or TRBV6-3 and TRBJ2-1; D unclear. The CDR3 is made up of 12 amino acids. Trimming left V 0 bases short and J 7 bases short, with 4 bases between. Per germline, CDR1 MNHEY and CDR2 SVGEGT. The CDR3 region has the DNA TGTGCCAGCAGTTACTCGAGGAATGAGCAGTTCTTC. Residues: CASSYSRNEQFF.

The chain joins TRBV4-3 to TRBJ2-6; D is unresolved. The CDR3 runs to 15 residues. Trimming removed 4 bases at V and 0 bases at J, with 7 bases between. Germline loops: CDR1 LGHNA, CDR2 YSLEER. The CDR3 is CASSPQNSGANVLTF. The CDR3, as DNA: TGCGCCAGCAGCCCCCAGAACTCTGGGGCCAACGTCCTGACTTTC.

This clonotype turned up a few times. The CDR3 DNA is TGCAGTGCTAAAAGGGGGAGTGGTGGAGAGACCCAGTACTTC. Translation gives CSAKRGSGGETQYF. The chain links TRBV20-1 to TRBJ2-5; tentatively, D is TRBD1 (6 bases). CDR3 length equals 14 residues. The germline V gene encodes CDR1 DFQATT and CDR2 SNEGSKA (reference sequence). Trimming cost V 4 bases and J 4 bases, with 16 bases left between them.

The chain links TRBV29-1 to TRBJ1-5; D unresolved. V shed 2 bases and J shed 6 bases, with 11 bases lying between them. Germline CDR1 SQVTM, CDR2 ANQGSEA. There are 13 residues in the CDR3. This chain's CDR3 is CSVEPSRGQPQHF. The CDR3 DNA reads TGCAGCGTTGAACCCAGTCGGGGTCAGCCCCAGCATTTT.

V is TRBV20-1 and J is TRBJ2-1; D is undetermined. Trimming stripped 0 bases from V and 10 bases from J, with 13 bases between. Looked up from germline, CDR1 is DFQATT and CDR2 is SNEGSKA (reference sequence). The CDR3 has 13 amino acids. The CDR3 bases are TGCAGTGCTAGAGATCTACTCGGACCCGAGCAGTTCTTC. It translates to CSARDLLGPEQFF.

This sequence joins TRBV10-3 and TRBJ2-2; TRBD2 agrees at 7 bases. V lost 10 bases, J lost 1 base, and 9 bases stayed unmatched. CDR1 and CDR2 (germline): ENHRY, SYGVKD. This CDR3 has 15 residues. This CDR3 reads CATGVERENTGELFF. For the CDR3, the DNA is TGTGCCACCGGTGTTGAGCGGGAGAACACCGGGGAGCTGTTTTTT.

Only a few counts were recorded for this clonotype. The J gene is TRBJ2-1, the V gene TRBV6-5; 11 positions agree with TRBD2. The V gene's germline CDR1 is MNHEY and CDR2 SVGAGI. CDR3 length equals 17 residues. The V and J ends lost 2 bases and 9 bases, in that order; junction bases with no gene match: 12. Written as DNA, the CDR3 is TGTGCCAGCAGTTACACCGCCGGGACTAGCGGCTCCGGTGAGCAGTTCTTC. Translating it yields CASSYTAGTSGSGEQFF.

This clonotype was seen ten or more times. The rearrangement uses TRBV7-2 and TRBJ2-1; 9 bases line up with TRBD2. CDR1 is SGHTA, CDR2 FQGNSA, per germline. Trimming removed 6 bases from V and 10 bases from J; junction bases left unmatched: 10. This CDR3 spans 14 amino acids. The CDR3 DNA reads TGTGCCAGCAGGGCGGGAGGGCCACAGACGGAGCAGTTCTTC. Translating gives CASRAGGPQTEQFF.

The chain has TRBV9 and TRBJ2-6, with D maybe TRBD1 (7 bases). The CDR3 has 16 amino acids. Trimming removed 0 bases at V and 2 bases at J, with 9 bases between. Looked up from germline, CDR1 is SGDLS and CDR2 is YYNGEE. CDR3 nucleotides: TGTGCCAGCAGCGTAGTCAGGGGGGCTGGGGCCAACGTCCTGACTTTC. Its protein product is CASSVVRGAGANVLTF. Based on the CDR3 plus reference TRBV9 and TRBJ2-6, the full variable domain is DSGVTQTPKHLITATGQRVTLRCSPRSGDLSVYWYQQSLDQGLQFLIQYYNGEERAKGNILERFSAQQFPDLHSELNLSSLELGDSALYFCASSVVRGAGANVLTFGAGSRLTVL.

This clonotype has ten or more counts. V is TRBV5-1 and J is TRBJ2-5, with 10 nucleotides matching TRBD2. V lost 0 bases to trimming and J lost 5 bases; unmatched junction nucleotides: 7. In germline, CDR1 is SGHRS, CDR2 YFSETQ. The CDR3 is made up of 16 amino acids. CDR3 residues: CASSLEPSGSGETQYF. The CDR3 DNA reads TGCGCCAGCAGCTTGGAGCCTAGCGGGAGCGGGGAGACCCAGTACTTC.

The chain combines TRBV7-2 with TRBJ2-7; the D is unclear. The length of the CDR3 is 14 residues. Germline-derived CDR1 and CDR2 are SGHTA and FQGNSA. V lost 1 base, J lost 2 bases, and 9 bases lay in between. The chain's CDR3 is CASSLDPPAYEQYF. As DNA, the CDR3 is TGTGCCAGCAGCTTAGACCCCCCAGCCTACGAGCAGTACTTC.

This clonotype was seen many times. This chain links TRBV4-2 with TRBJ1-5, with 10 positions matching TRBD1. From germline, CDR1 is LGHNA and CDR2 YNFKEQ. The CDR3 is 16 residues long. The J segment lost 11 bases and the V segment lost 3 bases, leaving 13 bases of the junction unmatched. CDR3 loop: CASSQGQGSSGETQHF. The CDR3 bases are TGTGCCAGCAGCCAGGGACAGGGGTCCTCCGGAGAGACCCAGCATTTT.

This clonotype was recorded at least ten times. This rearrangement joins TRBV20-1 to TRBJ2-3, with a weak D call TRBD2 (6 bases). V was trimmed by 8 bases and J by 0 bases, leaving 12 bases between them. The CDR3 sequence is 13 residues long. Germline CDR1 reads DFQATT; CDR2 reads SNEGSKA (reference sequence). CDR3 sequence (DNA): TGCAGTACGGATAGCGGTAGCACAGATACGCAGTATTTT. Translating it yields CSTDSGSTDTQYF.

V gene TRBV20-1 combines with J gene TRBJ2-5, with 7 bases lining up with TRBD2. Per the germline V gene, CDR1 is DFQATT and CDR2 is SNEGSKA (reference sequence). CDR3 length: 13 amino acids. J gave up 5 bases and V 3 bases, and 6 bases lay outside the gene matches. The CDR3 loop reads CSASGREWETQYF. The DNA for the CDR3 is TGCAGTGCTAGTGGGCGGGAGTGGGAGACCCAGTACTTC.

This clonotype was found many times. The rearrangement links TRBV5-1 to TRBJ1-5; 10 bases line up with TRBD1. J gave up 3 bases and V 4 bases, and 7 bases lay outside the gene matches. The CDR3 has 16 amino acids. Germline loops: CDR1 SGHRS, CDR2 YFSETQ. In DNA, the CDR3 is TGCGCCAGCAGCCCGGGGGGGACAGGGGACAATCAGCCCCAGCATTTT. As protein: CASSPGGTGDNQPQHF.

This clonotype was seen a handful of times. The chain has TRBV6-5 and TRBJ2-5, with 7 bases matching TRBD2. This CDR3 is built from 16 residues. Germline trimming cut 4 bases from V and 4 bases from J; bases unmatched to any gene: 12. CDR1 is MNHEY, CDR2 SVGAGI, per germline. CDR3 DNA sequence: TGTGCCAGCAGTTCCCTAATTAAGGGAGGGAGAGAGACCCAGTACTTC. It codes for CASSSLIKGGRETQYF.

This clonotype was detected many times. The chain carries TRBV5-1 and TRBJ1-1, with D unclear. Trimming left V 7 bases short and J 4 bases short, with 20 bases between. Germline V gene sequence: CDR1 SGHRS, CDR2 YFSETQ. CDR3 length equals 15 residues. CDR3 sequence (DNA): TGCGCCAGCCGATTAATGGGGAGGATGGGCACTGAAGCTTTCTTT. It specifies CASRLMGRMGTEAFF.

The sample holds many counts of this clonotype. V and J are TRBV10-3 and TRBJ1-5; 7 bases agree with TRBD1. The CDR3 is 15 residues long. The junction had 3 bases not matched to a gene; V was cut back by 4 bases and J by 0 bases. Germline loops: CDR1 ENHRY, CDR2 SYGVKD. In DNA form, the CDR3 reads TGTGCCATCAGTGGGCAGGGGGATAGCAATCAGCCCCAGCATTTT. Translated, it gives CAISGQGDSNQPQHF.

This clonotype showed up many times. The chain joins TRBV10-3 to TRBJ2-5, with D perhaps TRBD2 (6 bases). Trimming removed 4 bases from V and 4 bases from J, with 19 bases in between. The CDR3 consists of 16 residues. CDR1 ENHRY and CDR2 SYGVKD come from the germline V gene. The CDR3 is CAISAERRRGRETQYF. Here the CDR3 DNA reads TGTGCCATCAGTGCCGAGCGGAGGAGGGGACGAGAGACCCAGTACTTC.

A few counts support this clonotype. The rearrangement uses TRBV20-1 and TRBJ2-7; D call uncertain. V was trimmed by 1 base and J by 0 bases, leaving 10 bases between them. Germline CDR1 is DFQATT and CDR2 is SNEGSKA (reference sequence). This CDR3 spans 14 amino acids. The CDR3 here is CSARGRVHSYEQYF. DNA of the CDR3: TGCAGTGCTAGAGGTCGGGTACACTCCTACGAGCAGTACTTC.

In its sample, this clonotype was seen many times. The V and J genes are TRBV5-5 and TRBJ2-7; 10 positions match TRBD1. Trimming removed 5 bases from V and 3 bases from J; junction bases left unmatched: 5. CDR3 size: 14 residues. Germline V lookup: CDR1 SGHKS, CDR2 YYEKEE (reference sequence). This chain's CDR3 is CASSVGTGDYEQYF. CDR3 bases: TGTGCCAGCAGTGTCGGGACAGGGGACTACGAGCAGTACTTC.

This clonotype was seen a handful of times. V gene TRBV5-5 combines with J gene TRBJ2-1; a weak D match, TRBD2 (6 bases). This CDR3 spans 15 amino acids. Germline CDR1 is SGHKS and CDR2 is YYEKEE (reference sequence). Trimming shortened V by 4 bases and J by 6 bases, and 17 bases separated the two germline ends. The CDR3 region is CASSPPGTPGNEQFF. The CDR3 bases are TGTGCCAGCAGCCCGCCCGGGACTCCCGGCAATGAGCAGTTCTTC.